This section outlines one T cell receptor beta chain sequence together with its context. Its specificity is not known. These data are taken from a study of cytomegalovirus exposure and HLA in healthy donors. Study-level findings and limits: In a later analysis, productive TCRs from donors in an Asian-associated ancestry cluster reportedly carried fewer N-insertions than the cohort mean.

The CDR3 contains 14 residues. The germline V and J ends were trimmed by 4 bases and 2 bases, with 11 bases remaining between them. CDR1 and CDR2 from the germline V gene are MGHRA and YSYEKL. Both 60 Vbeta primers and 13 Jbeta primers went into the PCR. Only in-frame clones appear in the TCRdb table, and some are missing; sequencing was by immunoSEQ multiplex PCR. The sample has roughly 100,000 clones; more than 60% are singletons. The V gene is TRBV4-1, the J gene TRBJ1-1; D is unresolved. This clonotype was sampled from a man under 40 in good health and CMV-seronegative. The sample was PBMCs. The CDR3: CASSPDSLNTEAFF. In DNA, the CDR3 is TGCGCCAGCAGCCCCGACTCGCTTAACACTGAAGCTTTCTTT.